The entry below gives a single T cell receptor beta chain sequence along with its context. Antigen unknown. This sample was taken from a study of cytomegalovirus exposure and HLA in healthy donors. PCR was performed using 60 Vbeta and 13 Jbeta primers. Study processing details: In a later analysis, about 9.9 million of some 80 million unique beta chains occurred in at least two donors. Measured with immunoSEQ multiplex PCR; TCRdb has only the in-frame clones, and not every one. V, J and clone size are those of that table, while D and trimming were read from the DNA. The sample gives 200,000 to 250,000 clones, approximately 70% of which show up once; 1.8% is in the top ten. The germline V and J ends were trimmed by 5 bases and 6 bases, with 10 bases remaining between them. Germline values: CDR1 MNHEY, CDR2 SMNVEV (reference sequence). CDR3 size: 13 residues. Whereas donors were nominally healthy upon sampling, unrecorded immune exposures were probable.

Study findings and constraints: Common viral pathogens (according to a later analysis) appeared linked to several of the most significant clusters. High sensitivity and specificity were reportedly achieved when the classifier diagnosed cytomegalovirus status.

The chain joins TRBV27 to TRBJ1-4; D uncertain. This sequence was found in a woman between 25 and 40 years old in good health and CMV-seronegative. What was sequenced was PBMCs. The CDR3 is CASSQLADEKLFF. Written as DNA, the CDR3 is TGTGCCAGCAGTCAATTGGCAGATGAAAAACTGTTTTTT.